The 10 T cell receptor beta chains given below trace back to one sample, sequenced in a study of response to subunit inactivated influenza vaccine. TCRdb reprocessed the RT-PCR reads via MiXCR and lists one record per CDR3 protein. The sample lists some 600,000 distinct CDR3 sequences, 13% to 15% seen once, with 7.6% in the top ten. The sequences come from PBMCs from blood, collected roughly 15 days before vaccination. The receptors originated from a man between 50 and 59 years old who received an inactivated influenza vaccine.

This clonotype was recorded many times. The chain combines TRBV12-3 or TRBV12-4 with TRBJ1-2; perhaps TRBD1 as D (5 bases). The CDR3 spans 17 residues. V shed 5 bases and J shed 5 bases, with 24 bases lying between them. CDR3 sequence reads: CASSPRLLGKRGYGYTF. Written as DNA, the CDR3 is TGTGCCAGCAGTCCGCGACTCCTTGGGAAGAGGGGATATGGCTACACCTTC.

This clonotype occurred a few times. The CDR3 DNA reads TGCAGTGCTAGAGAGGGGCTTTTCACCTACAATGAGCAGTTCTTC. Translated, it gives CSAREGLFTYNEQFF. The chain recombines TRBV20-1 with TRBJ2-1; D possibly corresponds to TRBD1 (5 bases). The CDR3 runs 15 residues. The V end was cut by 0 bases, the J end by 2 bases, with 11 bases between. Germline values: CDR1 DFQATT, CDR2 SNEGSKA (reference sequence).

The chain links TRBV6-1 to TRBJ1-5, with D unclear. CDR1 and CDR2 from the germline V gene are MNHNS and SASEGT. Trimming cost V 6 bases and J 9 bases, with 15 bases left between them. The CDR3 sequence is 13 residues long. The CDR3 loop reads CASSPGALMPQHF. The CDR3 DNA is TGTGCCAGCAGCCCTGGCGCCCTCATGCCCCAGCATTTT.

This clonotype was counted only a few times. The chain uses TRBV20-1 and TRBJ2-2; D perhaps matches TRBD2 (6 bases). This CDR3 comprises 12 residues. Germline V gene data show CDR1 as DFQATT and CDR2 as SNEGSKA (reference sequence). With 2 bases removed from V and 9 bases from J, the gap between germline ends came to 10 bases. The CDR3 loop is CSARTGGWELFF. For the CDR3, the DNA is TGCAGTGCTAGAACCGGGGGTTGGGAGCTGTTTTTT.

This clonotype occurred a few times. The chain uses TRBV18 and TRBJ2-5; D is ambiguous. The germline V gene has CDR1 KGHSH and CDR2 LQKENI. V lost 8 bases and J lost 0, with 10 bases in between. The CDR3 is 13 amino acids. The DNA of the CDR3 is TGTGCCAGCGGGAATCCGTACCAAGAGACCCAGTACTTC. Its translation is CASGNPYQETQYF.

The CDR3 sequence: CASSPRTDSYNEQFF. DNA of the CDR3: TGCGCCAGCAGCCCCCGGACAGATTCCTACAATGAGCAGTTCTTC. V usage is TRBV5-1 and J usage is TRBJ2-1; TRBD1 is a possible D gene (6 bases). CDR1 is SGHRS, CDR2 YFSETQ, per germline. V lost 4 bases, J lost 1 base, and 12 bases lay in between. CDR3 length equals 15 residues.

This chain links TRBV28 with TRBJ2-5; D unresolved. CDR3 length equals 13 residues. Trimming pared 6 bases from V and 5 bases from J, leaving 13 bases between. CDR1 is MDHEN, CDR2 SYDVKM, per germline. CDR3 residues: CASSPSGWETQYF. Written as DNA, the CDR3 is TGTGCCAGCAGCCCCTCAGGTTGGGAGACCCAGTACTTC.

The V call is TRBV12-3 or TRBV12-4, the J call TRBJ2-7, with 13 nucleotides matching TRBD2. The CDR3 extends over 17 amino acids. V lost 0 bases, J lost 2 bases, and 4 bases stayed unmatched. The CDR3 here is CASSLARTSGSTYEQYF. CDR3 nucleotides: TGTGCCAGCAGTTTAGCTAGGACTAGCGGGAGTACCTACGAGCAGTACTTC.

This clonotype was seen only a few times. The chain couples TRBV11-1 to TRBJ1-1, with D unresolved. CDR1 is SGHAT, CDR2 FQDESV, per germline (reference sequence). V shed 4 bases and J shed 4 bases, with 13 bases lying between them. The CDR3 is 14 residues long. The CDR3 DNA sequence: TGTGCCAGCAGCTCCCGATGGTCGGTCACTGAAGCTTTCTTT. It translates to CASSSRWSVTEAFF. Filled out from reference TRBV11-1 and TRBJ1-1, the complete variable domain reads EAEVAQSPRYKITEKSQAVAFWCDPISGHATLYWYRQILGQGPELLVQFQDESVVDDSQLPKDRFSAERLKGVDSTLKIQPAELGDSAMYLCASSSRWSVTEAFFGQGTRLTVV.

This clonotype appeared a few times. The chain is built from TRBV5-1 and TRBJ1-6, with 8 nucleotides matching TRBD1. This CDR3 spans 15 amino acids. Unmatched junction bases numbered 3, after V lost 2 bases and J lost 5 bases. Germline CDR1 is SGHRS and CDR2 is YFSETQ. CDR3 region: CASSLTGQDNSPLHF. The CDR3 nucleotides read TGCGCCAGCAGCTTAACGGGACAGGATAATTCACCCCTCCACTTT.